These 20 T cell receptor beta chains were all obtained from the same sample, sequenced in a study of T cells after yellow fever vaccination. One entry per CDR3 protein results from TCRdb running MiXCR on the 5' RACE reads. The repertoire has a few hundred thousand distinct CDR3 sequences, about 4% of them found once; the top ten carry 20% to 25%. Here the sequenced sample was PBMCs, taken 5 days after the yellow fever booster vaccination. The receptors were gathered from a man aged 18 to 30 who received the YFV17D yellow fever vaccine.

This chain connects TRBV7-9 to TRBJ2-2, with D tentatively TRBD1 (5 bases). The CDR3 length is 15 residues. In germline, CDR1 is SEHNR, CDR2 FQNEAQ (reference sequence). The V and J ends lost 4 bases and 6 bases respectively, with 15 bases between them. CDR3 region: CASSSLRRGSGELFF. The DNA for the CDR3 is TGTGCCAGCAGCTCATTACGTAGGGGCTCCGGGGAGCTGTTTTTT.

V usage is TRBV20-1 and J usage is TRBJ1-1; weak D call: TRBD1 (5 bases). Trimming removed 5 bases at V and 8 bases at J, with 9 bases between. Germline assignment: CDR1 DFQATT and CDR2 SNEGSKA (reference sequence). This CDR3 has 10 amino acids. This CDR3 reads CSARDLEAFF. CDR3 nucleotides: TGCAGTGCTCGGGACCTAGAAGCTTTCTTT.

DNA for the CDR3: TGTGCCAGCTCACCGACAGGGGCCGGTAATTCACCCCTCCACTTT. Amino acids: CASSPTGAGNSPLHF. This chain joins TRBV18 and TRBJ1-6; TRBD1 matches at 8 bases. Germline lookup yields CDR1 KGHSH and CDR2 LQKENI. The CDR3 spans 15 residues. V gave up 3 bases and J gave up 6 bases; unmatched junction bases: 4.

The rearrangement links TRBV27 to TRBJ2-1; 12 bases align to TRBD2. This CDR3 spans 15 amino acids. V lost 3 bases to trimming and J lost 10 bases; unmatched junction nucleotides: 7. CDR1 is MNHEY, CDR2 SMNVEV, per germline (reference sequence). In DNA form, the CDR3 reads TGTGCCAGCAGTTTTCAAACTAGCGGGGGGCAGGAGCAGTTCTTC. This gives the protein CASSFQTSGGQEQFF.

This clonotype was detected many times. The V call is TRBV20-1, the J call TRBJ2-7, with 7 bases aligning to TRBD1. The CDR3 sequence is 13 residues long. V shed 5 bases, J shed 0 bases, and the junction held 4 bases outside the gene matches. Germline V gives CDR1 DFQATT, CDR2 SNEGSKA (reference sequence). CDR3 residues: CSAGDRASYEQYF. In DNA, the CDR3 is TGCAGTGCTGGGGACAGAGCCTCCTACGAGCAGTACTTC.

This clonotype came up a few times. This chain joins TRBV4-3 and TRBJ1-4, with D maybe TRBD1 (5 bases). Between the trimmed V and J ends, which lost 0 bases and 8 bases, there was a span of 13 bases. Germline V CDR1 and CDR2: LGHNA, YSLEER. This CDR3 region has 15 residues. The chain's CDR3 is CASSQDGQGKEKLFF. The CDR3 DNA follows: TGCGCCAGCAGCCAAGATGGCCAGGGAAAAGAAAAACTGTTTTTT.

The chain joins TRBV6-2 or TRBV6-3 to TRBJ2-1; the match to TRBD2 covers 7 bases. Germline trimming cut 2 bases from V and 8 bases from J; bases unmatched to any gene: 6. The CDR3 sequence is 14 residues long. Germline loops: CDR1 MNHEY, CDR2 SVGEGT. The CDR3 DNA is TGTGCCAGCAGTTACACGGGACTAACGGATGAGCAGTTCTTC. This gives the protein CASSYTGLTDEQFF.

The chain combines TRBV7-6 with TRBJ2-3; D call uncertain. The length of the CDR3 is 16 residues. Germline V gene data show CDR1 as SGHVS and CDR2 as FNYEAQ. Trimming cost V 1 base and J 2 bases, with 13 bases left between them. The CDR3 DNA follows: TGTGCCAGCAGCTTAGGGTCAGCCGGGTTCACAGATACGCAGTATTTT. Amino acids: CASSLGSAGFTDTQYF.

This clonotype was recorded at least ten times. The rearrangement links TRBV5-1 to TRBJ1-1; D is ambiguous. V was cut by 1 base and J by 1 base, with 11 bases left in between. The germline V gene has CDR1 SGHRS and CDR2 YFSETQ. This CDR3 spans 15 amino acids. CDR3 sequence: CASSLLSGRNTEAFF. The CDR3 DNA reads TGCGCCAGCAGCTTGTTGTCAGGCCGGAACACTGAAGCTTTCTTT.

V and J are TRBV6-5 and TRBJ1-2; D call uncertain. Looked up from germline, CDR1 is MNHEY and CDR2 is SVGAGI. Trimming left V 3 bases short and J 1 base short, with 6 bases between. CDR3 size: 13 residues. For the CDR3, the DNA is TGTGCCAGCAGTTATACAGATAACTATGGCTACACCTTC. It encodes CASSYTDNYGYTF.

The chain joins TRBV13 to TRBJ2-7; weak D call: TRBD2 (6 bases). Germline V gives CDR1 PRHDT, CDR2 FYEKMQ (reference sequence). The germline V and J ends were trimmed by 0 bases and 5 bases, with 11 bases remaining between them. This CDR3 is built from 14 residues. CDR3 DNA: TGTGCCAGCAGCTTAGGCCGGAGGGTCGACGAGCAGTACGTC. Translated, it gives CASSLGRRVDEQYV.

This clonotype has only a few counts. This chain joins TRBV5-5 and TRBJ2-2, with 8 bases identical to TRBD2. The V and J ends lost 4 bases and 7 bases, in that order; junction bases with no gene match: 9. The CDR3 loop spans 15 amino acids. Germline V gives CDR1 SGHKS, CDR2 YYEKEE (reference sequence). The CDR3 DNA is TGTGCCAGCAGCCCCACGGAAGCGGGAGTCGGGGAGCTGTTTTTT. Translation: CASSPTEAGVGELFF. Full variable domain (missing parts from reference TRBV5-5 and TRBJ2-2): DAGVTQSPTHLIKTRGQQVTLRCSPISGHKSVSWYQQVLGQGPQFIFQYYEKEERGRGNFPDRFSARQFPNYSSELNVNALLLGDSALYLCASSPTEAGVGELFFGEGSRLTVL.

This clonotype has a handful of counts. J is TRBJ1-5 and V is TRBV20-1; D gene ambiguous. Trimming cost V 4 bases and J 2 bases, with 12 bases left between them. The CDR3 sequence is 14 residues long. The V gene's germline CDR1 is DFQATT and CDR2 SNEGSKA (reference sequence). The chain's CDR3 is CSAKSVSGNQPQHF. CDR3 in DNA: TGCAGTGCTAAGTCAGTGTCGGGCAATCAGCCCCAGCATTTT.

This chain uses TRBV23-1 with TRBJ2-2; maybe TRBD2 (6 bases). TRBV23-1 has ORF status, its function being uncertain. V lost 10 bases to trimming and J lost 8 bases, with 11 bases between them. The CDR3 runs 11 residues. The CDR3, as DNA: TGCGCCAATCCTCGGGGGGGGGAGCTGTTTTTT. The encoded protein is CANPRGGELFF.

The V and J genes are TRBV5-8 and TRBJ2-1; TRBD1 or TRBD2 may be the D gene (5 bases each). V lost 1 base to trimming and J lost 6 bases, with 11 bases between them. This CDR3 is 14 amino acids long. CDR1 is SGHTS and CDR2 is YDEGEE in the germline V gene. In nucleotides, the CDR3 is TGTGCCAGCAGCTTGTGGGGGTCCGTCAATGAGCAGTTCTTC. It encodes CASSLWGSVNEQFF.

V usage is TRBV5-4 and J usage is TRBJ1-1; D unresolved. The CDR3 spans 13 residues. CDR1 and CDR2 (germline): SGHNT, YYREEE (reference sequence). Trimming took 6 bases from V and 4 from J, leaving 13 bases between them. The CDR3 reads CASTPYLGTEAFF. CDR3 coding DNA: TGTGCCAGCACCCCTTATTTGGGCACTGAAGCTTTCTTT.

Only one count was recorded for this clonotype. V and J are TRBV7-9 and TRBJ2-4; D remains unclear. The CDR3 runs 17 residues. Germline CDR1 is SEHNR and CDR2 is FQNEAQ (reference sequence). Between the trimmed V and J ends, which lost 5 bases and 1 base, there was a span of 18 bases. In DNA, the CDR3 is TGTGCCAGCAGCCAAGATCCGACATCCGACGCCAAAAACATTCAGTACTTC. Its protein is CASSQDPTSDAKNIQYF.

This clonotype was counted ten times or more. J is TRBJ2-5 and V is TRBV12-3 or TRBV12-4; TRBD2 is a possible D gene (6 bases). CDR3 length equals 14 residues. Trimming pared 3 bases from V and 4 bases from J, leaving 12 bases between. The CDR3 region is CASSFGQGGETQYF. The CDR3 nucleotides are TGTGCCAGCAGTTTCGGCCAGGGAGGAGAGACCCAGTACTTC.

This clonotype was recorded at least ten times. The chain recombines TRBV20-1 with TRBJ1-2; D uncertain. The germline gives CDR1 DFQATT, CDR2 SNEGSKA (reference sequence). This CDR3 region has 13 residues. V lost 6 bases and J lost 3, with 14 bases in between. The CDR3 here is CSARLALDYGYTF. Written as DNA, the CDR3 is TGCAGTGCGCGGTTGGCTCTTGACTATGGCTACACCTTC.

This clonotype has a count of ten or more. CDR3 amino acids: CATRGQGRGYTF. The CDR3 region has the DNA TGCGCCACCAGGGGACAGGGACGTGGCTACACCTTC. The gene calls are TRBV4-3 and TRBJ1-2, with 9 bases that match TRBD1. The CDR3 consists of 12 residues. The germline V gene has CDR1 LGHNA and CDR2 YSLEER. V lost 10 bases and J lost 7; bases outside the gene matches: 7.